This TCR beta chain was observed in a study of T-cell memory formation after mild COVID-19. The CDR3 spans 16 residues. V was trimmed by 3 bases and J by 7 bases, leaving 22 bases between them. TCRdb called the 5' RACE reads again in MiXCR, with one record for every CDR3 protein. The sample lists almost 550,000 distinct CDR3 sequences, just over 20% occurring once. The receptor comes from an adult woman who had mild COVID-19 (a few samples of this study predate the infection). Cell type and time point are not known. The sample comprised PBMCs or a T cell subset sorted from them (not recorded which). V usage is TRBV12-3 or TRBV12-4 and J usage is TRBJ2-7; a possible D gene is TRBD1 (5 bases). This CDR3 reads CASSFAAGRLVEEQYF. In DNA form, the CDR3 reads TGTGCCAGCAGTTTTGCGGCAGGGCGGTTGGTGGAGGAGCAGTACTTC.